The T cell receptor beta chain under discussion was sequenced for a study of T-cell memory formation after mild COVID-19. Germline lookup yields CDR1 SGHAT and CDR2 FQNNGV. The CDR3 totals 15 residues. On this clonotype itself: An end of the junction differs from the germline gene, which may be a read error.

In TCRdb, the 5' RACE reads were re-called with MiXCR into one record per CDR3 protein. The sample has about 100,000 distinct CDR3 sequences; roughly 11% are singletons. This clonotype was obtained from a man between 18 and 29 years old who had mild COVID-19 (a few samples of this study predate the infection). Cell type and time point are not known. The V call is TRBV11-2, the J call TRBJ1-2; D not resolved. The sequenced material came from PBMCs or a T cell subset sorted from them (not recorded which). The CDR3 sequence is CASSPEAGSKYGYTF. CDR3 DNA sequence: TGTGCCAGCAGCCCCGAGGCAGGTTCTAAATATGGCTACACCTTC.